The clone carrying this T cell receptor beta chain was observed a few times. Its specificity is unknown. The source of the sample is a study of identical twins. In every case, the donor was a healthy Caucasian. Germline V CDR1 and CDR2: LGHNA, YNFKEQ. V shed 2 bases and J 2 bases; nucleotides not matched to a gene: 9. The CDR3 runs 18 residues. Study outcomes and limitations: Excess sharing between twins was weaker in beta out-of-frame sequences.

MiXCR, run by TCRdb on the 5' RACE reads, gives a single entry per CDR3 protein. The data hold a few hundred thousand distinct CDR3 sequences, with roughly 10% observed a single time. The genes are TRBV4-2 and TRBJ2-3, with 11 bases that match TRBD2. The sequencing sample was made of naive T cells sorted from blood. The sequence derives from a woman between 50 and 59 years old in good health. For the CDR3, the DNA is TGTGCCAGCAGCCAAACTAGCGGGAGCGGACTATCCACAGATACGCAGTATTTT. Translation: CASSQTSGSGLSTDTQYF.